A single sample is the source of the 10 T cell receptor beta chains below, sequenced in a study of cytomegalovirus exposure and HLA in healthy donors. The study ran its PCR with 60 Vbeta and 13 Jbeta primers. TCRdb's copy holds only in-frame clones and misses some; the assay was immunoSEQ multiplex PCR. The table lists about 110,000 clones, approximately 72% of them singletons. Sequenced sample: PBMCs. These receptor sequences come from a man aged 30 to 39 in good health and CMV-seronegative.

The chain is built from TRBV12-2 and TRBJ1-2; the table gives TRBD1 as D, unverified against the DNA. TRBV12-2 is recorded as a pseudogene. This CDR3 is built from 15 residues. CDR3 region: CASRLGTGRLYGYTF. The CDR3 coding sequence is TGTGCAAGTCGCTTAGGGACAGGGAGACTCTATGGCTACACCTTC.

The chain couples TRBV4-1 to TRBJ2-3; 14 nucleotides line up with TRBD2. Germline V gives CDR1 MGHRA, CDR2 YSYEKL. The CDR3 has 19 residues. Trimming cost V 0 bases and J 0 bases; bases outside gene matches: 5. CDR3 amino acids: CASSQDGTSGGGSTDTQYF. CDR3 bases: TGCGCCAGCAGCCAAGATGGGACTAGCGGGGGAGGGAGCACAGATACGCAGTATTTT.

The rearrangement joins TRBV21-1 to TRBJ1-2; the table's D call TRBD1 went unverified against the DNA. TRBV21-1 is annotated as a pseudogene. The CDR3 contains 14 residues. The CDR3 DNA sequence: TGTGCCAGCAGCAAAGGCAGGGGGGATGGTGGCTACACCTTC. Its protein product is CASSKGRGDGGYTF.

Concerning this clone itself: The junction departs from germline at one end; a sequencing error may be responsible. The chain joins TRBV7-8 to TRBJ1-3; 10 bases line up with TRBD1. The length of the CDR3 is 17 residues. CDR1 is SGHVS, CDR2 FQNEAQ, per germline. The CDR3 here is CASSLATGGFPGNTIYF. The DNA for the CDR3 is TGTGCCAGCAGCCTAGCGACAGGGGGCTTCCCTGGAAACACCATATATTTT.

V and J are TRBV18 and TRBJ1-6, with D possibly matching TRBD1 (6 bases). Germline CDR1 KGHSH, CDR2 LQKENI. V shed 3 bases and J shed 9 bases, with 18 bases lying between them. The CDR3 consists of 16 residues. CDR3 protein: CASSPSTGGNGSPLHF. In DNA form, the CDR3 reads TGTGCCAGCTCACCCTCAACGGGGGGCAACGGTTCACCCCTCCACTTT. Supplemented by reference TRBV18 and TRBJ1-6, the full variable domain reads NAGVMQNPRHLVRRRGQEARLRCSPMKGHSHVYWYRQLPEEGLKFMVYLQKENIIDESGMPKERFSAEFPKEGPSILRIQQVVRGDSAAYFCASSPSTGGNGSPLHFGNGTRLTVT.

The chain carries TRBV28 and TRBJ2-7; 8 bases map to TRBD1. The CDR3 sequence is 15 residues long. Trimming removed 5 bases from V and 1 base from J; junction bases left unmatched: 7. CDR1 and CDR2 (germline): MDHEN, SYDVKM. This CDR3 reads CASSLSRGQSYEQYF. DNA for the CDR3: TGTGCCAGCAGTCTCTCCAGGGGGCAGTCCTACGAGCAGTACTTC.

The gene calls are TRBV28 and TRBJ1-1, with D unclear. The V end lost 3 bases, the J end lost 3 bases, and 5 bases lay between the germline ends. The CDR3 consists of 12 residues. Germline V gene lookup returns CDR1 MDHEN and CDR2 SYDVKM. CDR3 protein: CASSFRYTEAFF. In nucleotides, the CDR3 is TGTGCCAGCAGTTTTCGTTACACTGAAGCTTTCTTT.

Only one count was recorded for this clone. This chain uses TRBV6-6 with TRBJ2-2; TRBD1 matches at 7 bases. The ends lost 1 base at V and 6 bases at J; junction bases unmatched: 8. Germline values: CDR1 MNHNY, CDR2 SVGAGI (reference sequence). CDR3 length: 16 residues. CDR3 loop: CASSYLQGRFSGELFF. The DNA for the CDR3 is TGTGCCAGCAGTTACTTACAGGGGAGATTCTCCGGGGAGCTGTTTTTT.

The genes are TRBV15 and TRBJ1-6; D not certain. Between the trimmed V and J ends, which lost 0 bases and 9 bases, there was a span of 12 bases. CDR3 length: 15 amino acids. Germline assignment: CDR1 LNHNV and CDR2 YYDKDF (reference sequence). The CDR3 coding sequence is TGTGCCACCAGCAGAGACCAAAGCGACCGTTCACCCCTCCACTTT. Its protein product is CATSRDQSDRSPLHF.

V is TRBV7-4 and J is TRBJ2-7, with D hard to call. The CDR3 sequence is 14 residues long. Germline assignment: CDR1 SGHVT and CDR2 SQSDAQ. Trimming left V 6 bases short and J 1 base short, with 13 bases between. The CDR3 is CASRPPVFSYEQYF. DNA for the CDR3: TGTGCCAGCAGACCGCCAGTCTTTTCCTACGAGCAGTACTTC.